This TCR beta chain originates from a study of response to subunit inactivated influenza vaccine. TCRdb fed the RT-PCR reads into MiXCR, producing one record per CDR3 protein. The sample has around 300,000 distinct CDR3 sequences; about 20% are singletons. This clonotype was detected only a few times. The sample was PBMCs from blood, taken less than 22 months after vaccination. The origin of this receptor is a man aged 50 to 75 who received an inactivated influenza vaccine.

The DNA for the CDR3 is TGCAGTGCTAGGAGGGTGGTATATATGGGGAGCTCCTACGAGCAGTACTTC. This codes for CSARRVVYMGSSYEQYF. This rearrangement joins TRBV20-1 to TRBJ2-7, with TRBD2 as a possible D gene (5 bases). The germline CDR1 and CDR2 sequences are DFQATT and SNEGSKA (reference sequence). V was shortened by 3 bases and J by 0 bases, with 21 bases between the two germline ends. This CDR3 has 17 residues.